This paragraph reports one T cell receptor beta chain. Its antigen remains unidentified. Qualities for individual bases were not recorded, and no much larger clone is one base off. This entry comes from a study of blood T cell repertoires in COVID-19 (TCRdb year 2020). As for the study more broadly: The collaborator samples originated in the United States, Italy and Spain and spanned the acute and convalescent phases of COVID-19. The prospective study material was composed of cDNA or gDNA derived from T cells, B-cell-depleted T cells, or PBMCs. Subjects who had been exposed to COVID-19, were actively infected with it, or had recovered from it provided the deeply sampled blood TCRbeta repertoires that made up the dataset. The repertoires were released in a freely available public database intended as a resource for research on the immune response to SARS-CoV-2. The samples were drawn from the first 160 participants of the ongoing ImmuneRACE study and from over a thousand subjects provided by 6 global collaborators. A de-identified subject ID, COVID-19 status, age in years and sex were almost always included in the sample metadata. Where HLA class I and class II types were available, the types were taken from metadata supplied by the sample provider, not from assay-based typing. Broader findings and caveats from the paper: The amount of clinical and demographic metadata varied by source and participant and was provided uncurated.

The immunoSEQ Assay, a bias-controlled multiplex PCR, was used to amplify TCRbeta CDR3 regions from genomic DNA. Regarding the original processing steps: The number of nucleated cells in each sample was estimated by amplification of reference gene primers within the assay. To quantify the absolute abundance of each unique TCRbeta CDR3 rearrangement, sequence reads were collapsed and filtered. For each sample, productive Simpson clonality was calculated by taking the square root of Simpson's diversity index across productive rearrangements. TCRdb took over this immuneACCESS table, retaining in-frame rearrangements with V and J assigned. Such tables are incomplete; in checked studies, under half of the missing clones stem from an unresolved V gene, and the remainder is unexplained. The V and J calls and clone size are taken from that table; D and trimming were inferred from the DNA. This sample gives approximately 380,000 clones in total; 88% of them show up just once. In total, the top ten clones hold 0.9% to 1.5% of the sample.

The CDR3 spans 14 residues, from the cysteine through the phenylalanine. Only the CDR3 portion is preserved as DNA: 42 bases, with reading frame beginning at the first base. Participants in the prospective study were aged about 18 to 100 years, lived in about two dozen United States geographic areas, and enrolled through a virtual design. Cohort assignment in the prospective study relied on participant-reported clinical history from a screening survey and a study questionnaire. Recovered participants in ImmuneRACE Cohort 3 were defined as having two consecutive negative NP/OP PCR tests, clearance from a healthcare professional, or resolution of symptoms. In the prospective study, mobile phlebotomists collected whole blood, serum and a nasopharyngeal or oropharyngeal swab from each participant. Additional blood draws and questionnaires over an approximately 2-month period could optionally be provided by prospective study participants. Before DNA extraction, blood samples from the prospective study were shipped at room temperature or frozen.

The chain joins TRBV21-1 to TRBJ1-5. TRBV21-1 is classified as a pseudogene. This sequence originates from a woman aged 18-29 years who had recovered from COVID-19. The sequencing sample was made of PBMCs or T cells enriched from blood (not recorded which). The bases are TGTGCCAGCAGCAAAGATGGAGGCAATCAGCCCCAGCATTTT. This yields the protein CASSKDGGNQPQHF.